The 5 T cell receptor beta chains below come from one sample, sequenced in a study of blood T cell repertoires in COVID-19 (dated by TCRdb to the early 2020s). Libraries were constructed by the immunoSEQ multiplex PCR assay. This is the immuneACCESS table as TCRdb keeps it, with only in-frame sequences that have V and J called. A part of the clones is gone; compared with another copy, unresolved V genes explain less than half, and the rest is unexplained. The sample profile shows 70,000 or so clones; approximately 80% of them were found once. Over 10% of the sample rests with the top ten. The sample taken for sequencing was peripheral blood. Receptors originate from a man aged 50 to 59 with COVID-19, enrolled during active disease.

The chain is built from TRBV7-2 and TRBJ2-5, with D possibly being TRBD2 (6 bases). Germline V CDR1 and CDR2: SGHTA, FQGNSA. V was trimmed by 5 bases and J by 6 bases, leaving 19 bases between them. This CDR3 is built from 15 residues. Written as DNA, the CDR3 is TGTGCCAGCAGCATGGACCCAGGAGGGGAAAAGACCCAGTACTTC. It yields the protein CASSMDPGGEKTQYF.

The chain joins TRBV5-4 to TRBJ2-7; TRBD1 agrees at 8 bases. CDR3 length: 14 residues. The J segment lost 3 bases and the V segment lost 0 bases, leaving 2 bases of the junction unmatched. Germline loops: CDR1 SGHNT, CDR2 YYREEE (reference sequence). This CDR3 reads CASSLGTGNYEQYF. In DNA, the CDR3 is TGTGCCAGCAGCTTGGGGACAGGGAACTACGAGCAGTACTTC.

The chain couples TRBV7-9 to TRBJ2-2, with 7 bases that match TRBD1. V lost 5 bases, J lost 6 bases, and 6 bases stayed unmatched. Germline CDR1 SEHNR, CDR2 FQNEAQ (reference sequence). The CDR3 totals 14 residues. The CDR3 loop is CASSHRQGSGELFF. CDR3 DNA: TGTGCCAGCAGCCACCGACAGGGATCCGGGGAGCTGTTTTTT. Filled out from reference TRBV7-9 and TRBJ2-2, the complete variable domain reads DTGVSQNPRHKITKRGQNVTFRCDPISEHNRLYWYRQTLGQGPEFLTYFQNEAQLEKSRLLSDRFSAERPKGSFSTLEIQRTEQGDSAMYLCASSHRQGSGELFFGEGSRLTVL.

This chain uses TRBV24-1 with TRBJ2-1; TRBD2 might be the D (5 bases). V was shortened by 8 bases and J by 4 bases, with 14 bases between the two germline ends. CDR3 length: 14 amino acids. Germline-derived CDR1 and CDR2 are KGHDR and SFDVKD. The CDR3 loop reads CATMSGERYNEQFF. In nucleotides, the CDR3 is TGTGCCACCATGTCTGGGGAGAGATACAATGAGCAGTTCTTC.

The chain carries TRBV13 and TRBJ2-7, with D uncertain. The CDR3 has 14 amino acids. Deletions cut 2 bases from V and 2 bases from J, with 10 bases between. Germline CDR1 PRHDT, CDR2 FYEKMQ (reference sequence). The CDR3 loop reads CASSLSQHPYEQYF. For the CDR3, the DNA is TGTGCCAGCAGCTTATCACAACACCCCTACGAGCAGTACTTC.